Listed below are T cell receptor beta chains from one sample, sequenced in a study of blood T cells in healthy people across ages. TCRdb re-derived calls from the 5' RACE reads in MiXCR, one entry per CDR3 protein. In the table there are around 690,000 distinct CDR3 sequences, 58% of which are singletons. Material: blood. The receptors derive from a man aged 60 to 69 in good health. CDR3s include the opening cysteine and the closing phenylalanine or tryptophan. A D gene is named only where the DNA matches it firmly. Clone size, where shown, is once, few, many, or a class for clones that have expanded.

TGTGCCAGCAGTACGGGCCGCGGGGAGACCCAGTACTTC,CASSTGRGETQYF,TRBJ2-5,TRBV6-5,-,-,13
TGTGCCAGCAGTTATCATTCTAGCGGGGGCCCCTACGAGCAGTACTTC,CASSYHSSGGPYEQYF,TRBJ2-7,TRBV6-5,-,TRBD2,16
TGTGCCAGCAGCGCGGTGGGGACAGGGAATCAGCCCCAGCATTTT,CASSAVGTGNQPQHF,TRBJ1-5,TRBV3-1,-,TRBD1,15
TGTGCCAGCAGCTCGGGGGGGCCGAATCGAGAGACCCAGTACTTC,CASSSGGPNRETQYF,TRBJ2-5,TRBV7-2,-,TRBD2,15
TGCGCCAGCAGCTGGAGGGGGCAGGCAGATACGCAGTATTTT,CASSWRGQADTQYF,TRBJ2-3,TRBV5-1,-,-,14
TGCAGTGCCCTGGGGACAGTAGAGACCCAGTACTTC,CSALGTVETQYF,TRBJ2-5,TRBV20-1,-,TRBD1,12
TGTGCCAGCAGTTACCGGAGACAGCCCAATCAGCCCCAGTATTTT,CASSYRRQPNQPQYF,TRBJ2-3,TRBV6-2/TRBV6-3,-,-,15
TGTGCCAGCAGCTTAGGAGGCAGGGCGGGGGGGGAGACCCAGTTCTTC,CASSLGGRAGGETQFF,TRBJ2-1,TRBV7-2,-,TRBD2,16
TGTGCCAGCAGCGTAGCTCCCTTGAACACTGAAGCTTTCTTT,CASSVAPLNTEAFF,TRBJ1-1,TRBV9,-,-,14
TGCAGCGTTGCCGGACTAGCGGGGGACTACAATGAGCAGTTCTTC,CSVAGLAGDYNEQFF,TRBJ2-1,TRBV29-1,-,TRBD2,15
TGTGCCAGCAGCCAATTTTTGGGGGTCCAAGAGACCCAGTACTTC,CASSQFLGVQETQYF,TRBJ2-5,TRBV14,few,-,15
TGCAGTGCTAGAGAAACAGGGGAGTCACCCCTCCACTTT,CSARETGESPLHF,TRBJ1-6,TRBV20-1,few,TRBD1,13
TGTGCCAGCAGAGGGACAGGGCGATCGGAGACCCAGTACTTC,CASRGTGRSETQYF,TRBJ2-5,TRBV2,few,TRBD1,14
TGCAGTGCTAGGTCGACAGGAGGCGTTCCCTACGAGCAGTACTTC,CSARSTGGVPYEQYF,TRBJ2-7,TRBV20-1,-,-,15
TGCGCCAGCACCGTGAGAGGAAATACTTACGAGCAGTACTTC,CASTVRGNTYEQYF,TRBJ2-7,TRBV5-1,-,-,14
TGTGCCAGCAGTTCTGGGTTTAGTTGGTCAGGGCAGGGGTCCTACGAGCGGTACTTC,CASSSGFSWSGQGSYERYF,TRBJ2-7,TRBV12-3/TRBV12-4,-,-,19
TGTGCCAGCAGCTACGAGCGGGGGGGCCACAATGAGCAGTTCTTC,CASSYERGGHNEQFF,TRBJ2-1,TRBV6-2/TRBV6-3,-,TRBD2,15
TGCAGTGCTAGAGATGGGAGGTTCCCGGCCGGGGAGCTGTTTTTT,CSARDGRFPAGELFF,TRBJ2-2,TRBV20-1,-,-,15
TGTGCCAGCAGTCCCGGATCTTCTTTCTACGAGCGGTACTTC,CASSPGSSFYERYF,TRBJ2-5,TRBV6-5,-,-,14
TGTGCCAGCAGCCGGGGCCCCTTAAGCAATGAGCAGTTCTTC,CASSRGPLSNEQFF,TRBJ2-1,TRBV6-5,few,-,14
TGTGCCATCAGTGATGACAGGCCCACAGATACGCAGTATTTT,CAISDDRPTDTQYF,TRBJ2-3,TRBV10-3,-,-,14
TGTGCCACCGTCCGGTTTTACACAGATACGCAGTATTTT,CATVRFYTDTQYF,TRBJ2-3,TRBV12-3/TRBV12-4,-,-,13
TGTGCCGGCAGCCAAGGCCGCCTCCAAGAGACCCAGTACTTC,CAGSQGRLQETQYF,TRBJ2-5,TRBV3-1,few,-,14
TGTGCCAGCAGCTCGATCGGGGCGAGGAACACCGGGGAGCTGTTTTTT,CASSSIGARNTGELFF,TRBJ2-2,TRBV7-9,-,-,16
TGTGCCAGCAGTTTCCAACAGGGTGGCACCGGGGAGCTGTTTTTT,CASSFQQGGTGELFF,TRBJ2-2,TRBV12-3/TRBV12-4,-,-,15
TGCGCCAGCAGCTTGGGGACAGCCAATGAGCAGTTCTTC,CASSLGTANEQFF,TRBJ2-1,TRBV5-1,-,-,13
TGTGCCAGCAGCCCTCCGAATGAAAAACTGTTTTTT,CASSPPNEKLFF,TRBJ1-4,TRBV3-1,-,-,12
TGTGCCACCGCGATGGGGGTACGAGAGACCCAGTACTTC,CATAMGVRETQYF,TRBJ2-5,TRBV12-3/TRBV12-4,-,-,13